This T cell receptor beta chain was captured in a study of response to subunit inactivated influenza vaccine (dated by TCRdb to the late 2010s). Regarding the study in general: Deep quantitative T cell receptor repertoire profiling was used in the study to track responses to a trivalent subunit inactivated influenza vaccine.

Findings and caveats that apply to the study as a whole: According to the authors, only a limited number of new T cells may be recruited by each seasonal influenza vaccination.

A note on this clonotype: Its antigen is not yet known. There are no base qualities to consult, and no much larger clone falls within one base.

Library method: RT-PCR. Sequencing used an Illumina HiSeq 2500. In TCRdb, the public reads were trimmed at Q25 with fastp and aligned with MiXCR, with productive beta chains retained. For every CDR3 protein sequence, its rows merge into one entry that carries the most common genes and DNA. This sample comprises around 490,000 distinct CDR3 sequences, less than 10% of them detected only once. The ten most abundant clones make up about an eighth of the sample. The clonotype comes from a man aged 50 to 69 who received an inactivated influenza vaccine. Donor details come from another sample of the same person, matched by shared clones. Sequencing used PBMCs from blood, obtained around 25 months after vaccination.

The sequence in DNA is TGTGCCAGCAGCAATGACAGGGAACAAGAGACCCAGTACTTC. This sequence encodes CASSNDREQETQYF. This receptor chain uses TRBV28 and TRBJ2-5, and TRBD1 matches 7 of the central bases. Per the germline V gene, MDHEN is the CDR1 and SYDVKM is the CDR2. V lost 6 bases and J lost 2 bases, and the count of bases not matched to a germline gene is 6. CDR3 length: 14 amino acids, cysteine to phenylalanine. The read is trimmed to its CDR3 DNA, 42 bases read in frame from base 1.